The entry below describes one T cell receptor (beta chain). Its antigen is unidentified. For the second PCR, which ran for about 7 to 11 cycles, a sample-barcoded 5' primer and a J-beta primer mix were used. Each TCR beta cDNA got a 12-nucleotide random molecular identifier. Each CDR3 protein gets one entry after TCRdb re-called the 5' RACE reads with MiXCR. The data show hundreds of thousands of distinct CDR3 sequences, with over 20% seen just once and roughly 3.9% held by the top ten. Germline loops: CDR1 MNHNS, CDR2 SASEGT. V was trimmed by 2 bases and J by 3 bases, leaving 8 bases between them. There are 14 residues in the CDR3. This entry belongs to a study of blood T cells in healthy people across ages. Study context: About one barcoded beta molecule per two T cells was the capture yield of template switching. The study, taken as a whole, reports: Comparison with aged donors showed that long-lived donors had more naive CD4+ cells and higher diversity. The lack of PBMC sorting stopped any conclusive naive versus antigen-experienced comparison.

The receptor comes from a man between 65 and 85 years old in good health. The V gene is TRBV6-1, the J gene TRBJ1-5; no definite D call. The specimen was blood. DNA for the CDR3: TGTGCCAGCAGTGAAATGACCTTCAATCAGCCCCAGCATTTT. Its protein product is CASSEMTFNQPQHF.